Each of the 17 T cell receptor beta chains below was sequenced from the same sample in a study of graft-versus-host responses after intestinal transplantation. Repertoires were generated with immunoSEQ multiplex PCR, while TCRdb's copy carries only in-frame clones and drops some. The sample includes over 950 clones, approximately 83% of them seen just once. The sample in question was PBMCs, obtained 7 days after intestinal transplantation. The receptor set was obtained from a human patient who received an intestinal transplant, so some T cells may come from the graft donor.

This chain links TRBV5-8 with TRBJ1-5; TRBD1 agrees at 8 bases. CDR1 is SGHTS and CDR2 is YDEGEE in the germline V gene. Germline trimming cut 4 bases from V and 7 bases from J; bases unmatched to any gene: 10. The CDR3 extends over 15 amino acids. The CDR3 sequence: CASSPGGELSQPQHF. The CDR3 nucleotides are TGTGCCAGCAGCCCAGGGGGCGAACTCTCACAGCCCCAGCATTTT.

The rearrangement links TRBV7-9 to TRBJ1-1; D is ambiguous. The CDR3 runs to 13 residues. From germline, CDR1 is SEHNR and CDR2 FQNEAQ (reference sequence). The ends were cut back, 3 bases at V and 6 bases at J, with 11 bases in the middle. The CDR3 spells CASSFSFTSEAFF. CDR3 nucleotides: TGTGCCAGCAGCTTTTCTTTTACCTCTGAAGCTTTCTTT.

This clone was counted a single time. CDR3 protein: CASSLVWRPNYGYTF. Here the CDR3 DNA reads TGCGCCAGCAGCTTGGTTTGGCGGCCTAACTATGGCTACACCTTC. The genes are TRBV5-1 and TRBJ1-2; D not certain. V was cut by 0 bases and J by 0 bases, with 9 bases left in between. CDR3 length: 15 residues. CDR1 SGHRS and CDR2 YFSETQ come from the germline V gene. The full variable domain, in which reference TRBV5-1 and TRBJ1-2 provide the parts outside the CDR3, is KAGVTQTPRYLIKTRGQQVTLSCSPISGHRSVSWYQQTPGQGLQFLFEYFSETQRNKGNFPGRFSGRQFSNSRSEMNVSTLELGDSALYLCASSLVWRPNYGYTFGSGTRLTVV.

This clone has just a few counts. The chain recombines TRBV28 with TRBJ1-5; D uncertain. Trimming cost V 10 bases and J 0 bases, with 10 bases left between them. Germline CDR1 is MDHEN and CDR2 is SYDVKM. The CDR3 sequence is 13 residues long. The CDR3 sequence: CATEVYSNQPQHF. CDR3 nucleotide sequence: TGTGCCACCGAGGTCTATAGCAATCAGCCCCAGCATTTT.

The chain couples TRBV29-1 to TRBJ1-1, with 7 bases matching TRBD1. Germline lookup yields CDR1 SQVTM and CDR2 ANQGSEA. The CDR3 extends over 13 amino acids. The V and J ends lost 4 bases and 2 bases, in that order; junction bases with no gene match: 4. The CDR3 DNA reads TGCAGCGTTGGCAGACAGGGAAACACTGAAGCTTTCTTT. Its translation: CSVGRQGNTEAFF.

The J gene is TRBJ2-7, the V gene TRBV4-1; D may correspond to TRBD1 or TRBD2 (5 bases each). The CDR3 runs to 15 residues. With 1 base removed from V and 5 bases from J, the gap between germline ends came to 15 bases. Germline V gene lookup returns CDR1 MGHRA and CDR2 YSYEKL. The CDR3 nucleotides read TGCGCCAGCAGCCAAGTGGGGGTGACTGGGGACGAGCAGTACTTC. It translates to CASSQVGVTGDEQYF.

The V and J genes are TRBV5-6 and TRBJ2-1; D not resolved. This CDR3 is built from 15 residues. Germline CDR1 reads SGHDT; CDR2 reads YYEEEE. V was shortened by 0 bases and J by 4 bases, with 11 bases between the two germline ends. CDR3 residues: CASSLGWSEYNEQFF. The CDR3 DNA sequence: TGTGCCAGCAGCTTGGGGTGGTCAGAATACAATGAGCAGTTCTTC.

The chain joins TRBV15 to TRBJ2-4, with 8 bases lining up with TRBD2. V was pared by 5 bases and J by 6 bases, with 9 bases of the junction left unmatched. CDR1 is LNHNV, CDR2 YYDKDF, per germline (reference sequence). This CDR3 is built from 15 residues. The DNA of the CDR3 is TGTGCCACCAGCTCTGCGGGAGGATCTGTAAACATTCAGTACTTC. Translation gives CATSSAGGSVNIQYF.

The J gene is TRBJ2-7, the V gene TRBV4-1; perhaps TRBD1 as D (6 bases). Germline V gene lookup returns CDR1 MGHRA and CDR2 YSYEKL. The CDR3 contains 14 residues. V gave up 1 base and J gave up 2 bases, with 9 bases separating them. The CDR3 sequence: CASSQGDRTYEQYF. The CDR3 DNA reads TGCGCCAGCAGCCAAGGTGACAGGACCTACGAGCAGTACTTC.

The chain combines TRBV5-6 with TRBJ1-3, with a weak D call TRBD1 (6 bases). The length of the CDR3 is 16 residues. Trimming removed 0 bases at V and 0 bases at J, with 10 bases between. Germline V gene sequence: CDR1 SGHDT, CDR2 YYEEEE. The CDR3 is CASSLDAGVSGNTIYF. Here the CDR3 DNA reads TGTGCCAGCAGCTTGGACGCAGGGGTCTCTGGAAACACCATATATTTT.

On this clone itself: Different DNA sequences within this sample yield the same CDR3. This chain joins TRBV12-5 and TRBJ2-1, with 7 bases fitting TRBD1. The germline V gene encodes CDR1 LGHNT and CDR2 FRNRAP. This CDR3 is 14 amino acids long. The J segment lost 9 bases and the V segment lost 9 bases, leaving 14 bases of the junction unmatched. This CDR3 is CASGPETGFGEQFF. In nucleotides, the CDR3 is TGTGCTAGCGGGCCTGAGACAGGGTTTGGTGAGCAGTTCTTC. Supplemented by reference TRBV12-5 and TRBJ2-1, the full variable domain reads DARVTQTPRHKVTEMGQEVTMRCQPILGHNTVFWYRQTMMQGLELLAYFRNRAPLDDSGMPKDRFSAEMPDATLATLKIQPSEPRDSAVYFCASGPETGFGEQFFGPGTRLTVL.

This chain links TRBV19 with TRBJ2-3; 10 nucleotides align to TRBD2. CDR1 and CDR2 from the germline V gene are LNHDA and SQIVND (reference sequence). V shed 3 bases and J 4 bases; nucleotides not matched to a gene: 7. This CDR3 comprises 16 residues. This CDR3 is CASSILASGSPDTQYF. The CDR3 DNA sequence: TGTGCCAGTAGTATTTTGGCTAGCGGGAGTCCAGATACGCAGTATTTT.

This chain joins TRBV6-1 and TRBJ2-7; D gene uncertain. This CDR3 spans 13 amino acids. Germline-derived CDR1 and CDR2 are MNHNS and SASEGT. V shed 3 bases and J shed 3 bases, with 9 bases lying between them. The CDR3 here is CASSEAVDYEQYF. DNA for the CDR3: TGTGCCAGCAGTGAGGCGGTTGACTACGAGCAGTACTTC.

V usage is TRBV5-6 and J usage is TRBJ2-5; 7 bases line up with TRBD2. The V segment lost 5 bases and the J segment 5 bases; nucleotides outside the gene matches: 9. The CDR3 sequence is 14 residues long. CDR1 is SGHDT, CDR2 YYEEEE, per germline. The chain's CDR3 is CASRPAGVGETQYF. In DNA form, the CDR3 reads TGTGCCAGCAGGCCTGCGGGGGTCGGGGAGACCCAGTACTTC. Based on the CDR3 plus reference TRBV5-6 and TRBJ2-5, the full variable domain is DAGVTQSPTHLIKTRGQQVTLRCSPKSGHDTVSWYQQALGQGPQFIFQYYEEEERQRGNFPDRFSGHQFPNYSSELNVNALLLGDSALYLCASRPAGVGETQYFGPGTRLLVL.

V gene TRBV7-8 combines with J gene TRBJ2-6; unclear D gene. CDR3 length: 19 residues. V lost 4 bases, J lost 5 bases, and 24 bases lay in between. The germline gives CDR1 SGHVS, CDR2 FQNEAQ. This CDR3 reads CASSWTTFTHKSRANVLTF. In DNA, the CDR3 is TGTGCCAGCAGCTGGACGACGTTTACCCACAAAAGTCGGGCCAACGTCCTGACTTTC.

This clone has just one count. The J gene is TRBJ1-1, the V gene TRBV7-9, with 8 bases that match TRBD1. With V trimmed by 3 bases and J by 0 bases, 9 bases remained unmatched. This CDR3 comprises 17 residues. Germline V gene lookup returns CDR1 SEHNR and CDR2 FQNEAQ (reference sequence). CDR3 nucleotides: TGTGCCAGCAGCTTTCCAGGGGGCTCATACATGAACACTGAAGCTTTCTTT. Protein: CASSFPGGSYMNTEAFF.

This chain uses TRBV5-5 with TRBJ1-5; no reliable D call. The CDR3 is 16 amino acids. The V end lost 0 bases, the J end lost 0 bases, and 10 bases lay between the germline ends. From germline, CDR1 is SGHKS and CDR2 YYEKEE (reference sequence). This CDR3 is CASSLEGTGSNQPQHF. Here the CDR3 DNA reads TGTGCCAGCAGCTTGGAGGGCACGGGTAGCAATCAGCCCCAGCATTTT.